These T cell receptor beta chains were read from a single sample in a study of blood T cell repertoires in COVID-19. Data came from immunoSEQ multiplex PCR; TCRdb stores just in-frame clones and leaves some out. The sample has 250,000 to 350,000 clones, roughly 90% seen once. Sample: peripheral blood. The receptors were gathered from a woman in her 30s with active or convalescent COVID-19. The CDR3 runs from the conserved cysteine through the conserved F or W. The order of the fields is J gene, V gene, D gene, clone size, CDR3 DNA, CDR3 protein. The D gene is left open where the match is weak. Not every row has a clone size; where given, it reads once, few, many or a size class.

J gene: TRBJ1-5
V gene: TRBV18
D gene: TRBD1
clone size: few
CDR3 DNA: TGTGCCAGCTCACTTAACGCAGGGGGAGAACAGCCCCAGCATTTT
CDR3 protein: CASSLNAGGEQPQHF

J gene: TRBJ1-1
V gene: TRBV28
D gene: TRBD1
clone size: -
CDR3 DNA: TGTGCCAGCAGTTTCCAGGGGGCCCCTGAAGCTTTCTTT
CDR3 protein: CASSFQGAPEAFF

J gene: TRBJ2-5
V gene: TRBV4-1
D gene: TRBD1
clone size: once
CDR3 DNA: TGCGCCAGCAGCCAAGATGGGTCGAGACAGGGTGGGGAGACCCAGTACTTC
CDR3 protein: CASSQDGSRQGGETQYF

J gene: TRBJ2-1
V gene: TRBV11-1
D gene: -
clone size: -
CDR3 DNA: TGTGCCAGCAGCCTGAGACTAGGTCGGGTCGGTGAGCAGTTCTTC
CDR3 protein: CASSLRLGRVGEQFF

J gene: TRBJ2-7
V gene: TRBV18
D gene: TRBD1
clone size: -
CDR3 DNA: TGTGCCAGCTCACGTCTCCTAGGGGGACAGGGCATCAACGAGCAGTACTTC
CDR3 protein: CASSRLLGGQGINEQYF

J gene: TRBJ1-5
V gene: TRBV19
D gene: -
clone size: once
CDR3 DNA: TGTGCCAGTAGTAGGGGGTTGGGGGGTCGGGATCAGCCCCAGCATTTT
CDR3 protein: CASSRGLGGRDQPQHF

J gene: TRBJ1-4
V gene: TRBV4-1
D gene: TRBD1
clone size: -
CDR3 DNA: TGCGCCAGCACCACACTCGTCGACAGGGACAATGAAAAACTGTTTTTT
CDR3 protein: CASTTLVDRDNEKLFF

J gene: TRBJ1-6
V gene: TRBV27
D gene: -
clone size: -
CDR3 DNA: TGTGCCAGCAGGCGTGTAGGGGGAGTTGATTCACCCCTCCACTTT
CDR3 protein: CASRRVGGVDSPLHF

J gene: TRBJ2-3
V gene: TRBV21-1
D gene: -
clone size: -
CDR3 DNA: TGTGCCAGCAGCAAAGCGCTTTGGAGACTAGCGGGGAGAGTTACTAGCACAGATACGCAGTATTTT
CDR3 protein: CASSKALWRLAGRVTSTDTQYF

J gene: TRBJ2-7
V gene: TRBV19
D gene: -
clone size: -
CDR3 DNA: TGTGCCTCAAAACCTTACGTGAGCTCCTACGAGCAGTACTTC
CDR3 protein: CASKPYVSSYEQYF

J gene: TRBJ1-3
V gene: TRBV6-4
D gene: -
clone size: -
CDR3 DNA: TGTGCCAGCAGTGACCGGGACTCTGGAAACACCATATATTTT
CDR3 protein: CASSDRDSGNTIYF

J gene: TRBJ1-2
V gene: TRBV7-2
D gene: TRBD1
clone size: -
CDR3 DNA: TGTGCCAGCAGCGCCCGGACAGGGGCGGGCTACACCTTC
CDR3 protein: CASSARTGAGYTF

J gene: TRBJ1-3
V gene: TRBV7-2
D gene: -
clone size: -
CDR3 DNA: TGTGCCAGCAGCCCCCTGTCGGGAGGGGTGCGAAACACCATATATTTT
CDR3 protein: CASSPLSGGVRNTIYF

J gene: TRBJ1-2
V gene: TRBV15
D gene: TRBD1
clone size: -
CDR3 DNA: TGTGCCACCAGCGGGACAGCCTATGGCTACACCTTC
CDR3 protein: CATSGTAYGYTF

J gene: TRBJ2-3
V gene: TRBV18
D gene: -
clone size: -
CDR3 DNA: TGTGCCAGCTCACCTGTAACGGGGAGCACAGATACGCAGTATTTT
CDR3 protein: CASSPVTGSTDTQYF

J gene: TRBJ2-5
V gene: TRBV24-1
D gene: -
clone size: -
CDR3 DNA: TGTGCCACCAGTGCCTCCAGGGCAGGTACGATAGAGACCCAGTACTTC
CDR3 protein: CATSASRAGTIETQYF

J gene: TRBJ1-4
V gene: TRBV4-3
D gene: -
clone size: -
CDR3 DNA: TGCGCCAGCAGCCAAGTGGCCAGTTCGGAAAAACTGTTTTTT
CDR3 protein: CASSQVASSEKLFF

J gene: TRBJ1-1
V gene: TRBV5-1
D gene: TRBD1
clone size: -
CDR3 DNA: TGCGCCAGCAGCTTAAGAGGTAACCTCGGGACAGGGGATGAAGCTTTCTTT
CDR3 protein: CASSLRGNLGTGDEAFF

J gene: TRBJ2-3
V gene: TRBV10-1
D gene: -
clone size: -
CDR3 DNA: TGCGCCAGCAGTGAATGCAGGGCGACCACAGATACGCAGTATTTT
CDR3 protein: CASSECRATTDTQYF

J gene: TRBJ1-2
V gene: TRBV29-1
D gene: -
clone size: few
CDR3 DNA: TGCAGCGTTGATCTTTGGGGCAGGGGCACACTTGGCTACACCTTC
CDR3 protein: CSVDLWGRGTLGYTF

J gene: TRBJ2-5
V gene: TRBV9
D gene: TRBD1
clone size: once
CDR3 DNA: TGTGCCAGCAGCGTAGCTCCGTCGGACAGGGCGAGGGGGCCCCAGTACTTC
CDR3 protein: CASSVAPSDRARGPQYF

J gene: TRBJ1-4
V gene: TRBV4-3
D gene: TRBD1
clone size: -
CDR3 DNA: TGCGCCAGCAGCCAAGAAAGGGGGACAGGGAATGAAAAACTGTTTTTT
CDR3 protein: CASSQERGTGNEKLFF

J gene: TRBJ1-1
V gene: TRBV19
D gene: TRBD1
clone size: -
CDR3 DNA: TGTGCCAGTAGTATACAGGGGGCGGCGAACACTGAAGCTTTCTTT
CDR3 protein: CASSIQGAANTEAFF

J gene: TRBJ1-1
V gene: TRBV29-1
D gene: -
clone size: -
CDR3 DNA: TGCAGCGTTGCCGGGGGAAGCGGTGAAGCTTTCTTT
CDR3 protein: CSVAGGSGEAFF

J gene: TRBJ1-3
V gene: TRBV5-4
D gene: -
clone size: -
CDR3 DNA: TGTGCCAGCAGCTTTCCCAATGGAAACACCATATATTTT
CDR3 protein: CASSFPNGNTIYF

J gene: TRBJ2-7
V gene: TRBV7-8
D gene: -
clone size: few
CDR3 DNA: TGTGCCAGCAGCCCAGGGAAAGCCTACGAGCAGTACTTC
CDR3 protein: CASSPGKAYEQYF

J gene: TRBJ2-2
V gene: TRBV30
D gene: TRBD2
clone size: -
CDR3 DNA: TGTGCCTGGAGTGTAAGGGCGGGGGTTAATTCCGGGGAGCTGTTTTTT
CDR3 protein: CAWSVRAGVNSGELFF

J gene: TRBJ1-6
V gene: TRBV7-9
D gene: -
clone size: -
CDR3 DNA: TGTGCCAGCAGCGAAGACAGACATAATTATAATTCACCCCTCCACTTT
CDR3 protein: CASSEDRHNYNSPLHF

J gene: TRBJ2-2
V gene: TRBV30
D gene: -
clone size: -
CDR3 DNA: TGTGCCTGGGCCCGAGGAGCGGGCACCGGGGAGCTGTTTTTT
CDR3 protein: CAWARGAGTGELFF

J gene: TRBJ1-2
V gene: TRBV10-3
D gene: -
clone size: few
CDR3 DNA: TGTGCCATCAGTGACTCCGGGCAGGGCAACTATGGCTACACCTTC
CDR3 protein: CAISDSGQGNYGYTF

J gene: TRBJ1-1
V gene: TRBV28
D gene: -
clone size: -
CDR3 DNA: TGTGCCAGCAGTGGACACATGAACACTGAAGCTTTCTTT
CDR3 protein: CASSGHMNTEAFF

J gene: TRBJ1-6
V gene: TRBV13
D gene: TRBD1
clone size: -
CDR3 DNA: TGTGCCACCAGGGGGGAGGATTCACCCCTCCACTTT
CDR3 protein: CATRGEDSPLHF

J gene: TRBJ1-1
V gene: TRBV11-3
D gene: TRBD1
clone size: -
CDR3 DNA: TGTGCCAGCAGCTCAGGACAGGGGCGGGCAAACACTGAAGCTTTCTTT
CDR3 protein: CASSSGQGRANTEAFF

J gene: TRBJ1-2
V gene: TRBV9
D gene: -
clone size: -
CDR3 DNA: TGTGCCAGCAGCGTAACGGCAGGTGGCTACACCTTC
CDR3 protein: CASSVTAGGYTF

J gene: TRBJ1-6
V gene: TRBV2
D gene: -
clone size: -
CDR3 DNA: TGTGCCAGCAGAAGGGACACGAGCTCCTATAATTCACCCCTCCACTTT
CDR3 protein: CASRRDTSSYNSPLHF

J gene: TRBJ1-1
V gene: TRBV2
D gene: TRBD1
clone size: -
CDR3 DNA: TGTGCCAGCAGTGCCCTGGGACAGGGGGCCGCTGAAGCTTTCTTT
CDR3 protein: CASSALGQGAAEAFF

J gene: TRBJ2-7
V gene: TRBV7-2
D gene: TRBD1
clone size: few
CDR3 DNA: TGTGCCAGCAGCCGGGACAGTTCCTACGAGCAGTACTTC
CDR3 protein: CASSRDSSYEQYF

J gene: TRBJ1-2
V gene: TRBV15
D gene: -
clone size: -
CDR3 DNA: TGTGCCACCAGCAGAGATTCGGGACTTTATGGCTACACCTTC
CDR3 protein: CATSRDSGLYGYTF

J gene: TRBJ2-7
V gene: TRBV7-2
D gene: TRBD2
clone size: once
CDR3 DNA: TGTGCCAGCAGCTTAGGGTCTTCGTTGCGGGGGGGCCGGCAGTACTTC
CDR3 protein: CASSLGSSLRGGRQYF

J gene: TRBJ1-2
V gene: TRBV4-2
D gene: -
clone size: -
CDR3 DNA: TGTGCCAGCAGCCAAGAAAGGGCAGGGGACTATGGCTACACCTTC
CDR3 protein: CASSQERAGDYGYTF

J gene: TRBJ1-3
V gene: TRBV7-2
D gene: -
clone size: -
CDR3 DNA: TGTGCCAGCAGTCCAGGGATTGGAAACACCATATATTTT
CDR3 protein: CASSPGIGNTIYF

J gene: TRBJ2-5
V gene: TRBV6-2/TRBV6-3
D gene: -
clone size: -
CDR3 DNA: TGTGCCAGCAGTTTTTCAATGGTGACGGCGGGGACCCACCAAGAGACCCAGTACTTC
CDR3 protein: CASSFSMVTAGTHQETQYF

J gene: TRBJ2-1
V gene: TRBV25-1
D gene: TRBD1
clone size: -
CDR3 DNA: TGTGCCAGCAGCCACCCCGGACAGGCCCGGGAGCAGTTCTTC
CDR3 protein: CASSHPGQAREQFF

J gene: TRBJ1-4
V gene: TRBV7-9
D gene: TRBD1
clone size: -
CDR3 DNA: TGTGCCAGCAGCCTCGGGACAGGGGCACTGTTTTTT
CDR3 protein: CASSLGTGALFF

J gene: TRBJ2-5
V gene: TRBV7-9
D gene: -
clone size: -
CDR3 DNA: TGTGCCAGCAGCCTTACAGGGTTGTACCAAGAGACCCAGTACTTC
CDR3 protein: CASSLTGLYQETQYF

J gene: TRBJ2-7
V gene: TRBV5-8
D gene: TRBD1
clone size: -
CDR3 DNA: TGTGCCAGCAGCTTTACGGGACAGGTCTACGAGCAGTACTTC
CDR3 protein: CASSFTGQVYEQYF